This T cell receptor (beta chain) was obtained from a study of T cell changes during pregnancy in multiple sclerosis (dated by TCRdb to between 2019 and 2020). A note on the overall study: The study looked at changes in the T cell repertoire across pregnancy in women with multiple sclerosis.

In the germline V gene, CDR1 corresponds to SGHRS and CDR2 to YFSETQ. From cysteine to phenylalanine, the CDR3 is 16 amino acids long. The CDR3 DNA has 48 bases and is translated from base 1. Here V drops 0 bases and J drops 3 bases, and the junction holds 6 bases not matched to any gene. Libraries were constructed by the immunoSEQ multiplex PCR assay. As stored in TCRdb, this immuneACCESS dataset retains in-frame rearrangements with V and J assigned. A fraction of the clones does not appear; measured against another copy, unresolved V genes explain less than half of the discrepancy, and the remainder lacks a known reason. In this sample the table shows over 25,000 clones, roughly nine tenths of which occur a single time. The ten largest clones take up 0.71% of the sample. Comment on this clone: Its antigen has not been determined. Per-base quality was not reported, and no clone a single base away is much larger than it.

This TCR was recovered from a female donor with multiple sclerosis, enrolled in a pregnancy study. The sample consisted of CD4+ T cells from peripheral blood mononuclear cells, taken in the first trimester of pregnancy. The V and J segments used are TRBV5-1 and TRBJ2-7; 10 junctional bases match TRBD2. CDR3 loop: CASSLASGGAYYEQYF. The nucleotide sequence reads as follows: TGCGCCAGCAGCTTGGCTAGCGGGGGAGCCTACTACGAGCAGTACTTC.